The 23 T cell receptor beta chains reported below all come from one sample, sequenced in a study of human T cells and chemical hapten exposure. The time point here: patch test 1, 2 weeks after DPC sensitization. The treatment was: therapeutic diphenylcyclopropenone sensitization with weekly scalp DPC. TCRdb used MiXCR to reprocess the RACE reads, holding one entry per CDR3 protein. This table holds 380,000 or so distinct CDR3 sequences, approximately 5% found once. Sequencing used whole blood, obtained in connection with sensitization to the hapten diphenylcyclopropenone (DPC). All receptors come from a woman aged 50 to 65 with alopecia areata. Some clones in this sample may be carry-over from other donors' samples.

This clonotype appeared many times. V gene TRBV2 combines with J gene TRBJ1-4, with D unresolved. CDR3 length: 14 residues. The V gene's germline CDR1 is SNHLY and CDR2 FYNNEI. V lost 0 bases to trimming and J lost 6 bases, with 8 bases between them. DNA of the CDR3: TGTGCCAGCAGTGAAGCGCTTCGTCATGAAAAACTGTTTTTT. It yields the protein CASSEALRHEKLFF.

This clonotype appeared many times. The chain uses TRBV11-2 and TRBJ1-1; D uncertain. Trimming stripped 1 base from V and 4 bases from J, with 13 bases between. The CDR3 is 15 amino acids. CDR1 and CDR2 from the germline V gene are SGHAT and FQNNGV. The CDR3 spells CASSLVSTRGTEAFF. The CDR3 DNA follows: TGTGCCAGCAGCTTAGTCTCGACACGGGGCACTGAAGCTTTCTTT. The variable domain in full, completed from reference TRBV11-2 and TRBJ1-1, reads EAGVAQSPRYKIIEKRQSVAFWCNPISGHATLYWYQQILGQGPKLLIQFQNNGVVDDSQLPKDRFSAERLKGVDSTLKIQPAKLEDSAVYLCASSLVSTRGTEAFFGQGTRLTVV.

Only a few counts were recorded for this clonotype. CDR3 protein: CASSLLGSSTDTQYF. The CDR3 DNA sequence: TGTGCCAGCAGCTTGCTAGGCTCAAGCACAGATACGCAGTATTTT. The chain recombines TRBV7-9 with TRBJ2-3, with D unclear. Trimming took off 3 bases at V and 0 bases at J, with 10 bases between the two ends. In germline, CDR1 is SEHNR, CDR2 FQNEAQ (reference sequence). The CDR3 totals 15 residues.

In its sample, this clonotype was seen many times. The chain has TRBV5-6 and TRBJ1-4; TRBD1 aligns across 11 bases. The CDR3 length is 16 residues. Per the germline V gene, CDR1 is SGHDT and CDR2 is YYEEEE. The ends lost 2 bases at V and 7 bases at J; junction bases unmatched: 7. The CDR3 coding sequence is TGTGCCAGCAGCTTCGGACAGGGGGCGGGAGGTGAAAAACTGTTTTTT. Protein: CASSFGQGAGGEKLFF.

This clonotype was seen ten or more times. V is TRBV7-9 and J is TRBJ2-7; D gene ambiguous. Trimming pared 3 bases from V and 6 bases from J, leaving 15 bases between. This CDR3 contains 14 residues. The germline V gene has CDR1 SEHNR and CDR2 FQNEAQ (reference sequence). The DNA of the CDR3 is TGTGCCAGCAGCTTTTCGGGTGCGTTGAGCGAGCAGTACTTC. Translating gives CASSFSGALSEQYF.

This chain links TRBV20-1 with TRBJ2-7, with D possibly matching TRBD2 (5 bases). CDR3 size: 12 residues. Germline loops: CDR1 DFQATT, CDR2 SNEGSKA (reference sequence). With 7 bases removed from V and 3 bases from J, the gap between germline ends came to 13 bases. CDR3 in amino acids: CSGTYGVYEQYF. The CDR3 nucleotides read TGCAGTGGGACCTACGGGGTCTACGAGCAGTACTTC.

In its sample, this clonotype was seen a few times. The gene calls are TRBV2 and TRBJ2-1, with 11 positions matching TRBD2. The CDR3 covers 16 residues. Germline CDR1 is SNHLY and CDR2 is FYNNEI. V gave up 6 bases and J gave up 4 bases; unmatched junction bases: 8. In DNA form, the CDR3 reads TGTGCCAGCAGGGGCTTAGCGGGAGGGGCATACAATGAGCAGTTCTTC. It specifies CASRGLAGGAYNEQFF. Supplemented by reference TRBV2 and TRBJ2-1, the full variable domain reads EPEVTQTPSHQVTQMGQEVILRCVPISNHLYFYWYRQILGQKVEFLVSFYNNEISEKSEIFDDQFSVERPDGSNFTLKIRSTKLEDSAMYFCASRGLAGGAYNEQFFGPGTRLTVL.

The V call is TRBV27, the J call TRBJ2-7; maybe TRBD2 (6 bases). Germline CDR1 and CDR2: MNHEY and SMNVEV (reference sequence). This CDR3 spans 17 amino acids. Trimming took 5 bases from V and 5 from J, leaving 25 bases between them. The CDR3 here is CASSASSPGLARDEQYF. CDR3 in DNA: TGTGCCAGCAGTGCGTCATCCCCGGGACTTGCTCGCGACGAGCAGTACTTC.

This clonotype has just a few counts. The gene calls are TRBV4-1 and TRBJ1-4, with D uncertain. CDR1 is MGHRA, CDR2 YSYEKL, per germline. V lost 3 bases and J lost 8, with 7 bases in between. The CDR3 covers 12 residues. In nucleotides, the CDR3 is TGCGCCAGCAGCCAGCGGACGGAAAAACTGTTTTTT. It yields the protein CASSQRTEKLFF.

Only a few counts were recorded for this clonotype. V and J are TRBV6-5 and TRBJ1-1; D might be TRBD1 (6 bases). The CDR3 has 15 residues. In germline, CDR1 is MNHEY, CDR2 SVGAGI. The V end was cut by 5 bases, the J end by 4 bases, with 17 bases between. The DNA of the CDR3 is TGTGCCAGCAGTCAAGGACAGAGGTGGAGCACTGAAGCTTTCTTT. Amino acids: CASSQGQRWSTEAFF.

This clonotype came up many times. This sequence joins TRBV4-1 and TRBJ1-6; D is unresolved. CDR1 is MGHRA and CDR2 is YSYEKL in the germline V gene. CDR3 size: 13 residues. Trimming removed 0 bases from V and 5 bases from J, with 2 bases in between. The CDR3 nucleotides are TGCGCCAGCAGCCAAGAGGATAATTCACCCCTCCACTTT. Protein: CASSQEDNSPLHF.

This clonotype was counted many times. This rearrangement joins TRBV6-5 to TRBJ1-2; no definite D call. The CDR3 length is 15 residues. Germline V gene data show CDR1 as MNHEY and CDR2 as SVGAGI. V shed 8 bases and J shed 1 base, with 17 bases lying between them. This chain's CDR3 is CASSLGRSYNYGYTF. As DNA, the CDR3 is TGTGCCAGCTCCCTAGGGAGGTCTTATAACTATGGCTACACCTTC.

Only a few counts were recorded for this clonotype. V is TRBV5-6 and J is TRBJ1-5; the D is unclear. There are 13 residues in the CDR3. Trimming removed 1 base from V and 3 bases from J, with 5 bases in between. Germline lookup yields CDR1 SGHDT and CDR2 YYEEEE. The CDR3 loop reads CASSLTHNQPQHF. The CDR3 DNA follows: TGTGCCAGCAGCTTGACTCACAATCAGCCCCAGCATTTT. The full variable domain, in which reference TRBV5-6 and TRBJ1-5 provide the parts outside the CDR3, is DAGVTQSPTHLIKTRGQQVTLRCSPKSGHDTVSWYQQALGQGPQFIFQYYEEEERQRGNFPDRFSGHQFPNYSSELNVNALLLGDSALYLCASSLTHNQPQHFGDGTRLSIL.

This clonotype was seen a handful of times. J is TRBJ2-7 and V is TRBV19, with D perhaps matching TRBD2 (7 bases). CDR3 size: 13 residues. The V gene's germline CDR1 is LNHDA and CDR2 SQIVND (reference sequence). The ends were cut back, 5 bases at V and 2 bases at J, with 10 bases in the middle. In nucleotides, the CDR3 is TGTGCCAGTAGTGCGGGGGCGACCTACGAGCAGTACTTC. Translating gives CASSAGATYEQYF.

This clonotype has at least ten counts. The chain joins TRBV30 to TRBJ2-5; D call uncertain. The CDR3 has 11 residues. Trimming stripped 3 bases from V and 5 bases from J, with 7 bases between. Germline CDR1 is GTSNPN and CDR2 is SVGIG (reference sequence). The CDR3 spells CAWRQSETQYF. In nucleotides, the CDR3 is TGTGCCTGGAGACAGTCGGAGACCCAGTACTTC.

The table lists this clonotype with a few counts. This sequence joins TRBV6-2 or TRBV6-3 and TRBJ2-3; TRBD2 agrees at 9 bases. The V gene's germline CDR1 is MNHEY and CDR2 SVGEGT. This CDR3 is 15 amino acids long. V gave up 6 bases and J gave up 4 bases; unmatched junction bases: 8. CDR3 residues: CASRRTSEIPDTQYF. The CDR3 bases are TGTGCCAGCAGACGGACTAGCGAGATTCCAGATACGCAGTATTTT.

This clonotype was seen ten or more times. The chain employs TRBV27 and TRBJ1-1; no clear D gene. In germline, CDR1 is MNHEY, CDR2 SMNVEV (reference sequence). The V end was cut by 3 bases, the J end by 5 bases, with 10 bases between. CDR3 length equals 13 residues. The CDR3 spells CASSFSQGTEAFF. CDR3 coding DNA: TGTGCCAGCAGTTTTTCCCAAGGGACTGAAGCTTTCTTT.

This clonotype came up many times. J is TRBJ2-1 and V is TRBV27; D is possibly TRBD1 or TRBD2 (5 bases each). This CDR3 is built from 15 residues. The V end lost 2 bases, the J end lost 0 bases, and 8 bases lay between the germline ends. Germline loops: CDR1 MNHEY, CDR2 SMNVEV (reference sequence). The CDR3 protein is CASSLGGHSYNEQFF. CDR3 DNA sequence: TGTGCCAGCAGTTTAGGGGGTCACTCCTACAATGAGCAGTTCTTC.

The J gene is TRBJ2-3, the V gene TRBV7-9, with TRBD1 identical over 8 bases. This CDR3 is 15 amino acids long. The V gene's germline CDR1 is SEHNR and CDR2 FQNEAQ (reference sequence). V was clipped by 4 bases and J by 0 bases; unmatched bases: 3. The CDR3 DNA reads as TGTGCCAGCAGCTCGACAGGGGCCAGCACAGATACGCAGTATTTT. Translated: CASSSTGASTDTQYF.

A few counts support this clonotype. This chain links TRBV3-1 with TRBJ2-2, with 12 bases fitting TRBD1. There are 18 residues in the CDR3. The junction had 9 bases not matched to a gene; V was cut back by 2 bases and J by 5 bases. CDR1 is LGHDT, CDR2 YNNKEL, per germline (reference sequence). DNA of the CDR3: TGTGCCAGCAGCCAACCCCTGAAGGGACAGGGGGCGACCGGGGAGCTGTTTTTT. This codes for CASSQPLKGQGATGELFF.

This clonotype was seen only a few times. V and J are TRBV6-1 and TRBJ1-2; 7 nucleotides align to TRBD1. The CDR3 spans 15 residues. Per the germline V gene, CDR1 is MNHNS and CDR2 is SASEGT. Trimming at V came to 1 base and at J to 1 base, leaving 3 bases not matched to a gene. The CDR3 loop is CASSEGQGGNYGYTF. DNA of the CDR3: TGTGCCAGCAGTGAAGGTCAGGGGGGTAACTATGGCTACACCTTC.

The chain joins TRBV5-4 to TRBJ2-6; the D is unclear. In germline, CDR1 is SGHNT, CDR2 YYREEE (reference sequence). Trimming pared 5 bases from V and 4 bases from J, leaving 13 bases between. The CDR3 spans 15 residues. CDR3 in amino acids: CASRNVDTGANVLTF. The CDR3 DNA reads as TGTGCCAGCAGAAATGTAGACACCGGGGCCAACGTCCTGACTTTC. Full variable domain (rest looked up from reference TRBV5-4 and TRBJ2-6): ETGVTQSPTHLIKTRGQQVTLRCSSQSGHNTVSWYQQALGQGPQFIFQYYREEENGRGNFPPRFSGLQFPNYSSELNVNALELDDSALYLCASRNVDTGANVLTFGAGSRLTVL.

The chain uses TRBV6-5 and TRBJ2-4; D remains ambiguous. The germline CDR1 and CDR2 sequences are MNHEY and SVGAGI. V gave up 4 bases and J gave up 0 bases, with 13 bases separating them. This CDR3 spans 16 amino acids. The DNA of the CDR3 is TGTGCCAGCAGTTCCTCTGCTTTCCTAGCCAAAAACATTCAGTACTTC. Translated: CASSSSAFLAKNIQYF.